Below are 29 T cell receptor beta chains sequenced from a single sample in a study of blood T cell repertoires in COVID-19. Profiling relied on immunoSEQ multiplex PCR, and the TCRdb table lists in-frame clones only, not all of them. The repertoire holds some 260,000 clones, with 75% to 95% as singletons. The sequencing sample was made of PBMCs or T cells enriched from blood (not recorded which). The source of these receptors is a woman in her late teens or twenties who had recovered from COVID-19.

This clone was found a few times. The chain has TRBV5-4 and TRBJ1-4; a possible D gene is TRBD1 (6 bases). This CDR3 is built from 14 residues. The V gene lost 0 bases and the J gene lost 4 bases, with 7 bases spanning the gap. Per the germline V gene, CDR1 is SGHNT and CDR2 is YYREEE (reference sequence). CDR3 in amino acids: CASSLDRVNEKLFF. The CDR3 DNA is TGTGCCAGCAGCTTGGACAGGGTTAATGAAAAACTGTTTTTT.

This clone has just a few counts. One end of the junction fails to match germline, which may point to a read error. J is TRBJ1-1 and V is TRBV7-7; weak D call: TRBD1 (6 bases). The length of the CDR3 is 18 residues. From germline, CDR1 is SSHAT and CDR2 FNYEAQ (reference sequence). Written as DNA, the CDR3 is TGTGCTAGCAGCTTACCAGGGGTGGTGGGCGGCCCGAACACTGAAGCTTTCTTT. Translated: CASSLPGVVGGPNTEAFF.

The rearrangement links TRBV24-1 to TRBJ2-1, with D tentatively TRBD2 (6 bases). V dropped 6 bases and J dropped 3 bases, with 11 bases sitting between them. CDR1 KGHDR and CDR2 SFDVKD come from the germline V gene. This CDR3 region has 14 residues. CDR3 bases: TGTGCCACCAGTCCGGCTAGCGACTACAATGAGCAGTTCTTC. Translation gives CATSPASDYNEQFF.

The V gene is TRBV18, the J gene TRBJ1-6; weak D call: TRBD1 (6 bases). This CDR3 is built from 15 residues. V shed 0 bases and J shed 10 bases, with 13 bases lying between them. CDR1 and CDR2 (germline): KGHSH, LQKENI. In nucleotides, the CDR3 is TGTGCCAGCTCACCACCAACCGGGACACACTCACCCCTCCACTTT. Its protein is CASSPPTGTHSPLHF.

The chain recombines TRBV19 with TRBJ1-5; D ambiguous. The V end was cut by 7 bases, the J end by 0 bases, with 16 bases between. This CDR3 region has 16 residues. CDR1 is LNHDA, CDR2 SQIVND, per germline (reference sequence). For the CDR3, the DNA is TGTGCCAGTACTAGTCTGGCAGCTTATAGCAATCAGCCCCAGCATTTT. This gives the protein CASTSLAAYSNQPQHF.

The chain couples TRBV6-6 to TRBJ1-1; 9 positions match TRBD1. The CDR3 has 16 amino acids. Germline values: CDR1 MNHNY, CDR2 SVGAGI (reference sequence). V dropped 5 bases and J dropped 4; count of bases not matched to a gene: 11. The CDR3 DNA sequence: TGTGCCAGCAGTCGGACAGGGGTAGTACTGGGCACTGAAGCTTTCTTT. Its protein is CASSRTGVVLGTEAFF.

The V call is TRBV28, the J call TRBJ2-7, with TRBD2 identical over 9 bases. The CDR3 spans 14 residues. Germline V gene sequence: CDR1 MDHEN, CDR2 SYDVKM. V lost 2 bases, J lost 2 bases, and 1 base stayed unmatched. CDR3 protein: CASSLSGGPYEQYF. The DNA for the CDR3 is TGTGCCAGCAGTTTAAGCGGGGGGCCCTACGAGCAGTACTTC.

The V and J genes are TRBV24-1 and TRBJ1-2; TRBD1 matches at 8 bases. V lost 3 bases, J lost 6 bases, and 2 bases stayed unmatched. The germline CDR1 and CDR2 sequences are KGHDR and SFDVKD. The CDR3 covers 13 residues. The CDR3 protein is CATSDRQGHGYTF. The CDR3 nucleotides are TGTGCCACCAGTGATAGACAGGGGCATGGCTACACCTTC.

The rearrangement links TRBV7-2 to TRBJ2-1, with 11 bases identical to TRBD2. Trimming took 3 bases from V and 4 from J; bases not matched to a gene: 2. Germline assignment: CDR1 SGHTA and CDR2 FQGNSA. This CDR3 comprises 15 residues. The CDR3 DNA reads TGTGCCAGCAGCTTGACTAGCGGGGTTTACAATGAGCAGTTCTTC. Its translation is CASSLTSGVYNEQFF.

The J gene is TRBJ2-1, the V gene TRBV2; 13 bases map to TRBD2. This CDR3 has 14 amino acids. CDR1 is SNHLY and CDR2 is FYNNEI in the germline V gene. The J segment lost 4 bases and the V segment lost 8 bases, leaving 2 bases of the junction unmatched. CDR3 sequence reads: CASQGLAGYNEQFF. For the CDR3, the DNA is TGTGCCAGCCAGGGACTAGCGGGGTACAATGAGCAGTTCTTC.

The genes are TRBV24-1 and TRBJ2-2; 7 bases agree with TRBD2. CDR1 and CDR2 (germline): KGHDR, SFDVKD. V lost 3 bases, J lost 5 bases, and 8 bases stayed unmatched. The CDR3 loop spans 16 amino acids. The CDR3 nucleotides are TGTGCCACCAGTGATCCTAGGGAGGGAGAAACCGGGGAGCTGTTTTTT. Protein: CATSDPREGETGELFF.

The chain has TRBV15 and TRBJ1-5, with D tentatively TRBD1 (6 bases). From germline, CDR1 is LNHNV and CDR2 YYDKDF (reference sequence). Trimming stripped 9 bases from V and 6 bases from J, with 18 bases between. CDR3 length: 14 amino acids. CDR3 protein: CATRPRGSAQPQHF. The CDR3 DNA sequence: TGTGCCACAAGGCCGAGGGGGTCCGCTCAGCCCCAGCATTTT.

This clone has just one count. The chain combines TRBV5-1 with TRBJ1-4, with 10 nucleotides matching TRBD1. V trimming: 0 bases; J trimming: 3 bases; junction bases outside the gene matches: 2. Germline V lookup: CDR1 SGHRS, CDR2 YFSETQ. CDR3 length: 16 residues. The CDR3 reads CASSLEGQGPNEKLFF. The CDR3 region has the DNA TGCGCCAGCAGCTTGGAGGGACAGGGGCCTAATGAAAAACTGTTTTTT.

This rearrangement joins TRBV6-1 to TRBJ1-4, with 8 bases matching TRBD1. The junction had 6 bases not matched to a gene; V was cut back by 2 bases and J by 7 bases. The CDR3 loop spans 15 amino acids. The germline gives CDR1 MNHNS, CDR2 SASEGT. CDR3 amino acids: CASSEQGAQGEKLFF. CDR3 DNA sequence: TGTGCCAGCAGTGAACAGGGGGCGCAGGGTGAAAAACTGTTTTTT.

V is TRBV28 and J is TRBJ1-2, with D perhaps TRBD1 (6 bases). The CDR3 extends over 15 amino acids. With 7 bases removed from V and 5 bases from J, the gap between germline ends came to 20 bases. CDR1 is MDHEN and CDR2 is SYDVKM in the germline V gene. This CDR3 reads CASTRRGATEYGYTF. Here the CDR3 DNA reads TGTGCCAGCACCCGTCGGGGGGCGACGGAGTATGGCTACACCTTC.

The CDR3 loop reads CASSPPGTDTEAFF. In DNA form, the CDR3 reads TGTGCCAGCAGCCCACCCGGGACAGACACTGAAGCTTTCTTT. V and J are TRBV4-2 and TRBJ1-1, with 7 bases identical to TRBD1. The CDR3 runs 14 residues. V shed 4 bases, J shed 3 bases, and the junction held 5 bases outside the gene matches. Germline CDR1 is LGHNA and CDR2 is YNFKEQ.

In its sample, this clone was seen once. CDR3 region: CASGPGGLWGYTF. CDR3 bases: TGTGCCAGCGGGCCCGGGGGGCTTTGGGGCTACACCTTC. The chain is built from TRBV28 and TRBJ1-2; perhaps TRBD1 as D (6 bases). This CDR3 has 13 residues. Between the trimmed V and J ends, which lost 8 bases and 8 bases, there was a span of 18 bases. The V gene's germline CDR1 is MDHEN and CDR2 SYDVKM.

The chain couples TRBV7-9 to TRBJ2-1; D gene uncertain. The V end lost 5 bases, the J end lost 2 bases, and 13 bases lay between the germline ends. CDR3 length: 15 amino acids. Germline V lookup: CDR1 SEHNR, CDR2 FQNEAQ (reference sequence). CDR3 sequence (DNA): TGTGCCAGCAGCCCCAAGACATTCGCCTACAATGAGCAGTTCTTC. Protein: CASSPKTFAYNEQFF.

DNA of the CDR3: TGTGCCAGCAGCCAAGAGGAGGGATTGGTGGTGCACACTGAAGCTTTCTTT. It specifies CASSQEEGLVVHTEAFF. V is TRBV4-2 and J is TRBJ1-1; D gene unclear. Trimming shortened V by 0 bases and J by 3 bases, and 17 bases separated the two germline ends. The length of the CDR3 is 17 residues. CDR1 and CDR2 from the germline V gene are LGHNA and YNFKEQ.

CDR3 in amino acids: CASSLDGASTDTQYF. DNA for the CDR3: TGTGCCAGCAGCTTAGATGGGGCTAGCACAGATACGCAGTATTTT. The chain has TRBV11-3 and TRBJ2-3; D may be TRBD1 (5 bases). The germline V gene encodes CDR1 SGHNT and CDR2 YENEEA. This CDR3 has 15 amino acids. Trimming shortened V by 0 bases and J by 0 bases, and 7 bases separated the two germline ends. Looking up the rest from reference TRBV11-3 and TRBJ2-3 gives the full variable domain: EAGVVQSPRYKIIEKKQPVAFWCNPISGHNTLYWYLQNLGQGPELLIRYENEEAVDDSQLPKDRFSAERLKGVDSTLKIQPAELGDSAVYLCASSLDGASTDTQYFGPGTRLTVL.

This chain connects TRBV9 to TRBJ2-2; weak D call: TRBD2 (5 bases). V lost 0 bases and J lost 5, with 11 bases in between. The germline CDR1 and CDR2 sequences are SGDLS and YYNGEE. CDR3 length equals 15 residues. Here the CDR3 DNA reads TGTGCCAGCAGCGTAGAAGGTTGGAGGACCGGGGAGCTGTTTTTT. Translation: CASSVEGWRTGELFF. Looking up the rest from reference TRBV9 and TRBJ2-2 gives the full variable domain: DSGVTQTPKHLITATGQRVTLRCSPRSGDLSVYWYQQSLDQGLQFLIQYYNGEERAKGNILERFSAQQFPDLHSELNLSSLELGDSALYFCASSVEGWRTGELFFGEGSRLTVL.

V usage is TRBV7-3 and J usage is TRBJ1-1; D gene unclear. This CDR3 is built from 13 residues. Deletions cut 2 bases from V and 5 bases from J, with 9 bases between. CDR1 SGHTA and CDR2 FQGTGA come from the germline V gene. The DNA for the CDR3 is TGTGCCAGCAGCTTACCGGGGTCTACTGAAGCTTTCTTT. It yields the protein CASSLPGSTEAFF. The variable domain in full, with the rest retrieved from reference TRBV7-3 and TRBJ1-1, is GAGVSQTPSNKVTEKGKYVELRCDPISGHTALYWYRQSLGQGPEFLIYFQGTGAADDSGLPNDRFFAVRPEGSVSTLKIQRTERGDSAVYLCASSLPGSTEAFFGQGTRLTVV.

The rearrangement uses TRBV10-2 and TRBJ1-1, with D possibly being TRBD1 (5 bases). The CDR3 has 14 residues. Trimming pared 4 bases from V and 4 bases from J, leaving 13 bases between. The germline gives CDR1 WSHSY, CDR2 SAAADI. In DNA form, the CDR3 reads TGCGCCAGCAGTGTTGCAGGGCAGGGCACTGAAGCTTTCTTT. Encoded protein: CASSVAGQGTEAFF.

The J gene is TRBJ2-7, the V gene TRBV27, with TRBD1 matching over 12 bases. Germline values: CDR1 MNHEY, CDR2 SMNVEV (reference sequence). This CDR3 has 15 residues. With V trimmed by 0 bases and J by 5 bases, 2 bases remained unmatched. For the CDR3, the DNA is TGTGCCAGCAGTTTATCGGGACAGGGGGCCCACGAGCAGTACTTC. Encoded protein: CASSLSGQGAHEQYF.

The V call is TRBV5-1, the J call TRBJ1-1, with 7 bases lining up with TRBD1. The V and J ends lost 5 bases and 2 bases, in that order; junction bases with no gene match: 9. The CDR3 loop spans 15 amino acids. In germline, CDR1 is SGHRS, CDR2 YFSETQ. CDR3 nucleotide sequence: TGCGCCAGCAGGATATCCTGGGACAGAAACACTGAAGCTTTCTTT. It yields the protein CASRISWDRNTEAFF.

In DNA form, the CDR3 reads TGTGCCAGCAGCCCTAGAGGGGGAGGGGGCTACACCTTC. Its protein is CASSPRGGGGYTF. The chain is built from TRBV3-1 (or the pseudogene TRBV3-2) and TRBJ1-2, with a weak D call TRBD1 (6 bases). Trimming pared 4 bases from V and 8 bases from J, leaving 14 bases between. This CDR3 is built from 13 residues. Germline V gene lookup returns CDR1 LGHDT and CDR2 YNNKEL (reference sequence).

The genes are TRBV29-1 and TRBJ1-1; D call uncertain. Trimming removed 4 bases from V and 1 base from J, with 10 bases in between. The CDR3 is made up of 13 amino acids. Germline-derived CDR1 and CDR2 are SQVTM and ANQGSEA. In DNA form, the CDR3 reads TGCAGCGTTGCCCCCCGGGGGAACACTGAAGCTTTCTTT. It is translated as CSVAPRGNTEAFF.

The rearrangement links TRBV5-1 to TRBJ2-1; D is ambiguous. The V gene's germline CDR1 is SGHRS and CDR2 YFSETQ. CDR3 size: 14 residues. Trimming removed 0 bases at V and 4 bases at J, with 8 bases between. In DNA, the CDR3 is TGCGCCAGCAGCTTGGCGGCGGTGTACAATGAGCAGTTCTTC. Amino acid sequence: CASSLAAVYNEQFF.

V is TRBV4-3 and J is TRBJ1-5; D not resolved. The CDR3 loop spans 13 amino acids. Trimming left V 0 bases short and J 7 bases short, with 7 bases between. Germline V gives CDR1 LGHNA, CDR2 YSLEER. The CDR3 here is CASSQDVEQPQHF. Written as DNA, the CDR3 is TGCGCCAGCAGCCAAGATGTAGAACAGCCCCAGCATTTT.